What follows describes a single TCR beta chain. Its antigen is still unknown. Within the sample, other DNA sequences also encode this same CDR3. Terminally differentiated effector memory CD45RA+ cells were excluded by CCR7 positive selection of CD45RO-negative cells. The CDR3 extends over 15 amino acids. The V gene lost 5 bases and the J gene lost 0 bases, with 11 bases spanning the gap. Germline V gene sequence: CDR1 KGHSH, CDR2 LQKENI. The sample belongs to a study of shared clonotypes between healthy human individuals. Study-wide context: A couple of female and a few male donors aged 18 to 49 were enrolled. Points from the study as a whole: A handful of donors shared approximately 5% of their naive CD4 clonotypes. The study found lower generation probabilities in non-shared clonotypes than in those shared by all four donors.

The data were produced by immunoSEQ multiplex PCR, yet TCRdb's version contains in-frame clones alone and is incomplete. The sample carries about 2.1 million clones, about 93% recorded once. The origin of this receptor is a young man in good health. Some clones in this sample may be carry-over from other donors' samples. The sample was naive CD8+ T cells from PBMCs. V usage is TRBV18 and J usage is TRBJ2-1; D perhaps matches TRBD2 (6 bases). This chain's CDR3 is CASSSDGSSYNEQFF. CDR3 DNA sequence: TGTGCCAGCTCATCGGACGGGAGCTCCTACAATGAGCAGTTCTTC.